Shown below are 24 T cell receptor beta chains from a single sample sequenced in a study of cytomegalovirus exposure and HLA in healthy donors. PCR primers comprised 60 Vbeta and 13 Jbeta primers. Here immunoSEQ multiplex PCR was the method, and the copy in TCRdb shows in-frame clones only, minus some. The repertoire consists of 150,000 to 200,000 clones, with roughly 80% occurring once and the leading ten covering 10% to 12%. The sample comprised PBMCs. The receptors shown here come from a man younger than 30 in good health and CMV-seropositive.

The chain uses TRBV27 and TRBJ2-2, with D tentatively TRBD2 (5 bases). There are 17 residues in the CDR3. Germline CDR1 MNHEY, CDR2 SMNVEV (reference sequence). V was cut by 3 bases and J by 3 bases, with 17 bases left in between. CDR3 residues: CASSFVIGGSHTGELFF. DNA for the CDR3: TGTGCCAGCAGTTTCGTCATTGGCGGGTCGCACACCGGGGAGCTGTTTTTT.

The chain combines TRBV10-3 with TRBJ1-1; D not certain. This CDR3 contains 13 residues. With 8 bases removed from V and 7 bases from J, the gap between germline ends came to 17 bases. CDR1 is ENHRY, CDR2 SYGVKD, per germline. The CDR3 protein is CAIAEKVTNEAFF. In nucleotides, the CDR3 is TGTGCCATCGCGGAGAAGGTGACGAATGAAGCTTTCTTT.

The CDR3 DNA reads as TGTGCCAGCAGTGACTCTCCCCTCCCCAAGGACAGGGGGGACACTGAAGCTTTCTTT. Its translation is CASSDSPLPKDRGDTEAFF. J is TRBJ1-1 and V is TRBV6-4, with TRBD1 matching over 10 bases. This CDR3 has 19 residues. The germline V gene encodes CDR1 MRHNA and CDR2 SNTAGT. Trimming removed 0 bases from V and 3 bases from J; junction bases left unmatched: 13.

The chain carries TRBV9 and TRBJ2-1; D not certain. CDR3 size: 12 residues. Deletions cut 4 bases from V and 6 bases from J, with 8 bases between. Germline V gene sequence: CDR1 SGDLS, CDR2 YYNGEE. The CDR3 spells CASSPVGNEQFF. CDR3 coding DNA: TGTGCCAGCAGCCCCGTCGGCAATGAGCAGTTCTTC.

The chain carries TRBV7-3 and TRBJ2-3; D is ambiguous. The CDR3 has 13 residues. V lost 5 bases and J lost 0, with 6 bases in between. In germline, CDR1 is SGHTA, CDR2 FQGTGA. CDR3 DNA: TGTGCCAGCAGCAACTATAGCACAGATACGCAGTATTTT. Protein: CASSNYSTDTQYF. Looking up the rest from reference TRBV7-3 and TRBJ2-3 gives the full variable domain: GAGVSQTPSNKVTEKGKYVELRCDPISGHTALYWYRQSLGQGPEFLIYFQGTGAADDSGLPNDRFFAVRPEGSVSTLKIQRTERGDSAVYLCASSNYSTDTQYFGPGTRLTVL.

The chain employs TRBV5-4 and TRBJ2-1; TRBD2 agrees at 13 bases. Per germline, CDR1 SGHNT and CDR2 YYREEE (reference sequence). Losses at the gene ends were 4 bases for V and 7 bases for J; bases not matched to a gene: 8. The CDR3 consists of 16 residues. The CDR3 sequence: CASSDHGTSGNNEQFF. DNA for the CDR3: TGTGCCAGCAGCGACCATGGGACTAGCGGGAATAATGAGCAGTTCTTC.

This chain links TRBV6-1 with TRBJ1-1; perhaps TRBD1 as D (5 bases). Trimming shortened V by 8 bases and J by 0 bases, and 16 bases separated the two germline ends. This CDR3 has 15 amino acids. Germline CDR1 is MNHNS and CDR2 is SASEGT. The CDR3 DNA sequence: TGTGCCAGCCAAGCTACGACAGAGATGAACACTGAAGCTTTCTTT. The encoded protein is CASQATTEMNTEAFF.

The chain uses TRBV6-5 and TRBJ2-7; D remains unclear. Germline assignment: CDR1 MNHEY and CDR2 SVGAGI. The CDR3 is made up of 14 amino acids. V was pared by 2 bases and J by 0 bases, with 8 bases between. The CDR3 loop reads CASSYSQVSYEQYF. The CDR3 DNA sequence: TGTGCCAGCAGTTACAGCCAGGTCTCCTACGAGCAGTACTTC.

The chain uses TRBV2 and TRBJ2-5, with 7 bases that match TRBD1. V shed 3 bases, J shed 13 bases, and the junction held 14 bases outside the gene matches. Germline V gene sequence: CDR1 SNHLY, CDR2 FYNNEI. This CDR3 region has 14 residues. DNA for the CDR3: TGTGCCAGCAGTGAGGAAAAAAGTTCGACAGGGAGGTACTTC. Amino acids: CASSEEKSSTGRYF. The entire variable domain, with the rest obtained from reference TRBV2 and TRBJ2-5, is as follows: EPEVTQTPSHQVTQMGQEVILRCVPISNHLYFYWYRQILGQKVEFLVSFYNNEISEKSEIFDDQFSVERPDGSNFTLKIRSTKLEDSAMYFCASSEEKSSTGRYFGPGTRLLVL.

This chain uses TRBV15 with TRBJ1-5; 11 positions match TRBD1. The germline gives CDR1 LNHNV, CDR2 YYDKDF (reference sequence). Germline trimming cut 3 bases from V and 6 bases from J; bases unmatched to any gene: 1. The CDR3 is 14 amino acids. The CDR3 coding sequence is TGTGCCACCAGCAGGGACAGGGGGCTTCAGCCCCAGCATTTT. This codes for CATSRDRGLQPQHF.

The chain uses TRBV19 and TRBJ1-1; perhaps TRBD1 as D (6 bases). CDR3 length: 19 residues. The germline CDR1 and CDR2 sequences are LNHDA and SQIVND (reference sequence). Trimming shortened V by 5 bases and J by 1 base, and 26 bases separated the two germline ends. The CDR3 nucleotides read TGTGCCAGTAGTTCCAACATCTTCACTCCGGGACACCCGAACACTGAAGCTTTCTTT. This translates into CASSSNIFTPGHPNTEAFF.

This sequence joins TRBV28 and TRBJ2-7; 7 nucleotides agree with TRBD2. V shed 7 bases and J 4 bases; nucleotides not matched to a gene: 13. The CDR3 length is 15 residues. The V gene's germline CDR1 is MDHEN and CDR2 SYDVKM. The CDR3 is CASTPRPGGIYEQYF. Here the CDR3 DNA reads TGTGCCAGCACCCCACGCCCGGGGGGAATTTACGAGCAGTACTTC.

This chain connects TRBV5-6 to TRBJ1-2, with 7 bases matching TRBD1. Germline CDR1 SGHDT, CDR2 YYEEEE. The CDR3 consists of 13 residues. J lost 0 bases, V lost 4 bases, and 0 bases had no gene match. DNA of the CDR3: TGTGCCAGCAGCCAGGGGGCTAACTATGGCTACACCTTC. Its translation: CASSQGANYGYTF.

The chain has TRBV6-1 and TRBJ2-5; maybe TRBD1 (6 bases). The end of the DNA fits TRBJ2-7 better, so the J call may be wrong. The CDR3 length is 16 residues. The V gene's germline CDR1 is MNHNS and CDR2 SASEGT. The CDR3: CASSEMLGATTYEQYF. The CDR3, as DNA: TGTGCCAGCAGTGAGATGCTGGGGGCTACAACCTACGAGCAGTACTTC.

CDR3: CATSEDRSYEQYF. The CDR3 DNA follows: TGTGCCACCAGCGAAGACAGGAGCTACGAGCAGTACTTC. The V gene is TRBV15, the J gene TRBJ2-7; a possible D gene is TRBD1 (6 bases). Per the germline V gene, CDR1 is LNHNV and CDR2 is YYDKDF (reference sequence). Trimming removed 5 bases at V and 3 bases at J, with 11 bases between. This CDR3 is built from 13 residues.

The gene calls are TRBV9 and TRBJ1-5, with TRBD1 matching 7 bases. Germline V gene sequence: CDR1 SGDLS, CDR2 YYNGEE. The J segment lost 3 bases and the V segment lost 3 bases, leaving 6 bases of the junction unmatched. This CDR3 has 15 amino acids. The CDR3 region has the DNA TGTGCCAGCAGCGCATCACAGGGGAACAATCAGCCCCAGCATTTT. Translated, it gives CASSASQGNNQPQHF.

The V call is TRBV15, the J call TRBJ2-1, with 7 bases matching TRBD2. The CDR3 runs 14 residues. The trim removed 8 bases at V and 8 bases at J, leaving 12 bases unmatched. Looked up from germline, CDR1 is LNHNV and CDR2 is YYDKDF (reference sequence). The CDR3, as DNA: TGTGCCACCTCCGTGACTAGCCTCAGCTATGAGCAGTTCTTC. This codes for CATSVTSLSYEQFF.

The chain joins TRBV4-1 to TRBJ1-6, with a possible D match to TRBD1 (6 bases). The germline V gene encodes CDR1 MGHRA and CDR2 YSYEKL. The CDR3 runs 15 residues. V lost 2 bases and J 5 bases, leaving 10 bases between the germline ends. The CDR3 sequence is CASSQRGMNNSPLHF. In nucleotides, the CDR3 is TGCGCCAGCAGCCAAAGGGGGATGAATAATTCACCCCTCCACTTT.

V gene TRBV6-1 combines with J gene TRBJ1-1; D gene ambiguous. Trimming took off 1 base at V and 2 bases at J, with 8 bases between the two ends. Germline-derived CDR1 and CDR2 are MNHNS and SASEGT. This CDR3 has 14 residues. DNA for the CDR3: TGTGCCAGCAGTGAAGTTGCTAGCAACACTGAAGCTTTCTTT. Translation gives CASSEVASNTEAFF.

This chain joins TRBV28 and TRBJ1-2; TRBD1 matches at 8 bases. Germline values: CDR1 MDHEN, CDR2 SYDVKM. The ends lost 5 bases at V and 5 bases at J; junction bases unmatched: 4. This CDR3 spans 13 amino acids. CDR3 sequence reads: CASSTGGKYGYTF. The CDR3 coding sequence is TGTGCCAGCAGTACAGGGGGGAAGTATGGCTACACCTTC.

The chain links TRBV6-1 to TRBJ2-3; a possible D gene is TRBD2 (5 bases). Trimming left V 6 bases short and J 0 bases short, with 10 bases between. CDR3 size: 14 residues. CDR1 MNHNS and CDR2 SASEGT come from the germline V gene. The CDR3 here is CASRGGPSTDTQYF. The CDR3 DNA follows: TGTGCCAGCAGAGGCGGGCCTAGCACAGATACGCAGTATTTT.

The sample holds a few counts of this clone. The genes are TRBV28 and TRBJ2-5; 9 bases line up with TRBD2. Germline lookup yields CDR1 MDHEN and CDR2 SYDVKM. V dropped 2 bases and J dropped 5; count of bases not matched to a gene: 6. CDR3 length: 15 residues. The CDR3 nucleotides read TGTGCCAGCAGTTTAGCTAGCGGGACCGGGGAGACCCAGTACTTC. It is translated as CASSLASGTGETQYF.

The CDR3: CASFRGNGPQHF. In DNA form, the CDR3 reads TGTGCCAGCTTTAGGGGGAATGGGCCCCAGCATTTT. The chain is built from TRBV28 and TRBJ1-5; D is perhaps TRBD1 (6 bases). V was clipped by 8 bases and J by 9 bases, with 14 bases between them. Per germline, CDR1 MDHEN and CDR2 SYDVKM. CDR3 length: 12 residues. The complete variable domain, with remaining parts taken from reference TRBV28 and TRBJ1-5, reads DVKVTQSSRYLVKRTGEKVFLECVQDMDHENMFWYRQDPGLGLRLIYFSYDVKMKEKGDIPEGYSVSREKKERFSLILESASTNQTSMYLCASFRGNGPQHFGDGTRLSIL.

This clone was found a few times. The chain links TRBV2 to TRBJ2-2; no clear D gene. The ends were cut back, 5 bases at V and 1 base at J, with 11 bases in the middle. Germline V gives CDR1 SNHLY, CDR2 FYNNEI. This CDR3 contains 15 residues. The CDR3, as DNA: TGTGCCAGCAGTAGTTCCACCGGGAACACCGGGGAGCTGTTTTTT. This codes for CASSSSTGNTGELFF.